Sequencing of this T cell receptor (beta chain) was carried out in a study of CD8 T cells in Susac syndrome. When the RNA was reverse transcribed, random hexamers were used with an input of roughly 0.45 to 1 ug. The amplification used immunoSEQ multiplex PCR on TCR beta CDR3; it spanned 54 Vbeta and 13 Jbeta. TCRdb itself ran the immunoSEQ multiplex PCR reads through MiXCR, one entry per CDR3 protein. This sample has more than 150,000 distinct CDR3 sequences, with around 94% found just once. V trimming: 8 bases; J trimming: 8 bases; junction bases outside the gene matches: 17. Germline V gene data show CDR1 as DFQATT and CDR2 as SNEGSKA (reference sequence). The CDR3 length is 15 residues. Healthy donors matched for age and sex were used as controls.

The specimen sequenced was CD4+ T cells from PBMCs. This sequence was found in a human donor in good health. The V call is TRBV20-1, the J call TRBJ1-2; 10 bases fit TRBD1. CDR3 nucleotides: TGCAGTCCCGGAACTGGGACAGGGGCAAGAGGCGGCTACACCTTC. It yields the protein CSPGTGTGARGGYTF.